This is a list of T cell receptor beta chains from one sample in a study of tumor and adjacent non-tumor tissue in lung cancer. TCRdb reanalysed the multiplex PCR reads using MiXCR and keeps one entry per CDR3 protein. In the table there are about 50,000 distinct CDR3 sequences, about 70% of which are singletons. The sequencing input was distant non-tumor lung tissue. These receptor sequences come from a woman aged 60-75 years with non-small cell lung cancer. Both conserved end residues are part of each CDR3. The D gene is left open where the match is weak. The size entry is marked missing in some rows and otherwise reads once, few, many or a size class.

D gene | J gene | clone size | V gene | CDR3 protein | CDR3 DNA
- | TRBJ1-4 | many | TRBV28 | CASSLGQSTNEKLFF | TGTGCCAGCAGTCTCGGACAGTCAACTAATGAAAAACTGTTTTTT
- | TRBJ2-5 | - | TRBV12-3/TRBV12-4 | CASSIGTGWELQETQYF | TGTGCCAGCTCCATAGGGACTGGCTGGGAGCTGCAAGAGACCCAGTACTTC
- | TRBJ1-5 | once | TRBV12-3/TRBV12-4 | CVSTLSGSGGNQPQHF | TGTGTCAGCACTCTGTCAGGGAGCGGGGGTAATCAGCCCCAGCATTTT
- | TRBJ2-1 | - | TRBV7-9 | CASSQQDQNSYYEQFF | TGTGCCAGCAGCCAACAGGACCAAAACTCCTACTATGAGCAGTTCTTC
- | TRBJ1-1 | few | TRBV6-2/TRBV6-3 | CASRYSGGLPEVFF | TGTGCCAGTAGATACTCGGGGGGGCTTCCTGAAGTTTTCTTT
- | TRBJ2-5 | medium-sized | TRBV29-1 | CSVGRAFQETQYF | TGCAGCGTTGGCCGGGCGTTCCAAGAGACCCAGTACTTC
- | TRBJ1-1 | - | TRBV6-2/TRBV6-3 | CDSSPDSHTEAFF | TGTGACAGCAGTCCTGACAGTCACACTGAAGCTTTCTTT
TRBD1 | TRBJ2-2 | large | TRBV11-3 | CASSPGTGVTGELFF | TGTGCCAGCAGCCCCGGGACAGGGGTCACCGGGGAGCTGTTTTTT
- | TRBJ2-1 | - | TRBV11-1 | CASCRGFAARSYNEQFF | TGTGCCAGCTGTCGGGGTTTCGCAGCGAGATCCTACAATGAGCAATTCTTC
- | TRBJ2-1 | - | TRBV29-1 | CSVRLETGGDKQFF | TGCAGCGTTCGTCTGGAGACAGGCGGCGATAAGCAGTTCTTC